The T cell receptor beta chain described here comes from a study of Ad26.COV2.S vaccination and SARS-CoV-2 variants. Findings and caveats of the study: The TCR breadth and depth analyses may have understated or missed part of the total T cell responses.

As to treatment: 15 to 20 received Ad26.COV2.S at low or high dose, single or two shots; 5 received placebo; per-sample allocation not given. Vaccine and placebo recipients were sampled on day 63 after the first injection. The data were produced by immunoSEQ multiplex PCR, yet TCRdb's version contains in-frame clones alone and is incomplete. The sample lists about 350,000 clones; about nine tenths were seen once. Remarks on this clone: Its antigen is still unknown.

This CDR3 is built from 15 residues. V lost 5 bases, J lost 2 bases, and 16 bases lay in between. Per germline, CDR1 SGHTA and CDR2 FQGNSA. This clonotype originated in a person aged 18-60 years who received the Ad26.COV2.S COVID-19 vaccine or a placebo. Source: peripheral blood, taken in a trial of Ad26.COV2.S vaccine versus placebo. The rearrangement links TRBV7-2 to TRBJ2-7; D might be TRBD2 (5 bases). The chain's CDR3 is CASSAVGLATYEQYF. The CDR3 DNA is TGTGCCAGCAGCGCCGTCGGGCTAGCCACCTACGAGCAGTACTTC.